Below, one TCR beta chain is given with its context. Data came from immunoSEQ multiplex PCR; TCRdb stores just in-frame clones and leaves some out. The sample shows just under 150,000 clones, about 83% of them seen only once. This sample was taken from a study of blood T cell repertoires in COVID-19. Study at large: The United States, Italy and Spain supplied acute and convalescent COVID-19 samples. The cDNA or gDNA used as material had been derived from T cells, B-cell-depleted T cells, or PBMCs.

The V end was cut by 5 bases, the J end by 4 bases, with 14 bases between. The CDR3 totals 14 residues. Germline-derived CDR1 and CDR2 are SGHRS and YFSETQ. This clonotype originated in a woman aged 45-65 years with active or convalescent COVID-19. This rearrangement joins TRBV5-1 to TRBJ2-3; tentatively, D is TRBD2 (6 bases). The sample taken for sequencing was peripheral blood. This CDR3 reads CASRRTSGADTQYF. As DNA, the CDR3 is TGCGCCAGCAGACGTACCTCGGGGGCAGATACGCAGTATTTT.